This T cell receptor beta chain is from a study of cytomegalovirus exposure and HLA in healthy donors. The germline V gene encodes CDR1 SGHAT and CDR2 FQNNGV. The ends lost 5 bases at V and 1 base at J; junction bases unmatched: 5. The CDR3 runs 16 residues. Details on this clone: Its specificity is unknown.

Study-wide points: Most subjects' HLA-A and HLA-B alleles were reportedly predicted from TCR beta sequences. HLA restriction was apparent for most CMV-associated TCR beta chains in a later analysis. A later analysis reportedly identified an Asian-associated ancestry cluster as carrying fewer N-insertions than the approximately 710-donor mean. Earlier analysis yielded a pattern in which most TCR beta V segments were productive about 87% or about 30% of the time.

PCR involved 60 Vbeta and 13 Jbeta primers. Produced via immunoSEQ multiplex PCR; TCRdb's table is partial and in-frame only. This sample has 130,000 or so clones, with around nine tenths found just once. The sequence was collected from a woman aged 25 to 39 in good health and CMV-seronegative. The chain joins TRBV11-2 to TRBJ2-7, with 13 bases aligning to TRBD2. Specimen: PBMCs. CDR3 amino acids: CASSPWTSGGSYEQYF. CDR3 DNA: TGTGCCAGCAGCCCTTGGACTAGCGGGGGTTCCTACGAGCAGTACTTC. Supplemented by reference TRBV11-2 and TRBJ2-7, the full variable domain reads EAGVAQSPRYKIIEKRQSVAFWCNPISGHATLYWYQQILGQGPKLLIQFQNNGVVDDSQLPKDRFSAERLKGVDSTLKIQPAKLEDSAVYLCASSPWTSGGSYEQYFGPGTRLTVT.